This TCR beta chain was recorded in a study of chemoradiotherapy in HPV16-positive cancers (dated by TCRdb to about 2022). For the wider study: Candidate HPV-specific T-cell clones and common TCR motifs were defined by functional T-cell assays performed on cells from two HPV16-positive patients. Next, the candidate HPV-specific TCRs and motifs were followed in TCR repertoires from around 92 patients with HPV-related cancers. The study asked whether T-cell immunity to the HPV oncoproteins E6 and E7 changes during chemoradiotherapy and whether this immunity affects survival.

Repertoires were sampled repeatedly over the course of chemoradiotherapy so that clonal expansion in the tumor microenvironment could be followed. Comments on this clone: No cognate antigen has been identified for it. Base qualities are not provided; no much larger clone lies one nucleotide away.

Library generation was performed with the immunoSEQ multiplex PCR assay. TCRdb took this table from immuneACCESS and kept in-frame rearrangements with V and J called. Such tables lack part of the clones; where checked against another copy, unresolved V genes explain under half of the gap, and the rest is unexplained. Within this sample are about 7,500 clones, with about 88% of them counted one time only. The ten top clones hold about 3.7% of the sample. Beyond this particular receptor, the publication reports: The functional definition of HPV-specific T cells was derived from only two HPV16-positive patients, and the survival association was reported for HPV16-positive patients. Expansion of candidate HPV-specific clones and E7-related TCR motifs was observed in the tumor microenvironment during treatment, whereas no such expansion was observed for non-HPV-specific T cells. In HPV16-positive patients, expansion of HPV-responsive T cells during chemoradiotherapy was found to be associated with improved recurrence-free survival.

CDR3 length: 12 amino acids, cysteine to phenylalanine. Only the CDR3 part of the read is kept: 36 bases, read in frame from the first base. CDR1 is given as SNHLY and CDR2 as FYNNEI, both from the germline V gene. V is reduced by 7 bases and J by 2 bases, leaving a spacing of 8 bases between them. The V gene is TRBV2 and the J gene is TRBJ1-1, with TRBD1 as a weak D call on 6 bases. This clonotype was sampled from a human donor with HPV-associated anogenital cancer. This material was collected from a patient who underwent chemoradiotherapy. The nucleotide sequence is TGTGCCAGCAAGGGGGGTAACACTGAAGCTTTCTTT. It translates to CASKGGNTEAFF.